This record looks at one T cell receptor beta chain sequence and its context. The table lists this clonotype with a few counts. The specificity of this receptor is unknown. Base qualities were left out, and no much larger clone turns up one base away. Trimming takes 10 bases from V and 4 bases from J, and the germline ends sit 11 bases apart. Via the germline V gene, CDR1 is SNHLY and CDR2 FYNNEI. The CDR3 runs 13 residues from the cysteine to the phenylalanine. Kept here is only the CDR3 DNA, which spans 39 bases and is read in frame from base 1. This entry comes from a study of T-cell memory formation after mild COVID-19 (dated by TCRdb to the early 2020s). Regarding the research as a whole: TCR sequence clusters from the two donors were largely donor specific. Two young, previously healthy adult volunteers made up the cohort, one male and one female. In two donors, T-cell clones that expanded and contracted after mild COVID-19 were tracked by sequencing TCRalpha and TCRbeta repertoires over time. The research as a whole found: Contracting CD4+ clones appeared mostly in the CM and EM memory subsets, whereas CD8+ clones were enriched in EMRA. Some responding clones were detected in pre-infection memory, suggesting pre-existing cross-reactive memory T cells joined the SARS-CoV-2 response. SARS-CoV-2 specificity was not confirmed for the second-wave clones peaking on day 37. Clones contracting from day 15 to 85 had balanced CD4/CD8 phenotypes, while a second wave expanding from day 15 to 37 was biased towards CD4+. Only a couple of mild cases were covered by the study, and larger cohorts that include severe cases with pre-infection samples were considered necessary.

Ficoll-Paque density gradient centrifugation was the method used to isolate PBMCs. Sequenced on an Illumina NovaSeq 6000. TCRalpha and TCRbeta cDNA libraries were built by 5'RACE with constant-segment primers, adding sample barcodes and unique molecular identifiers. RNA was extracted from every sample with Trizol reagent. Libraries were amplified in two PCR steps, with a second sample barcode and Illumina TruSeq adapters added in the second step. Sequencing of libraries was performed on an Illumina NovaSeq with 2 x 150 bp paired-end reads. For the original study's pipeline: Reads were demultiplexed and collapsed into UMI-guided consensus sequences with migec v1.2.7. Using mixcr v2.1.11, the UMI consensuses were aligned to TRA and TRB V and J templates and assembled into clonotypes. A clonotype was counted as expanded or contracted only if both edgeR and NoisET called the change significant, with noise models trained on biological replicates. For edgeR calls, a false discovery rate-adjusted p below 0.01 and a log2 fold-change threshold of 1 were applied. PCA with hierarchical clustering of max-normalized trajectories of the 1000 most abundant clonotypes was used as exploratory dynamics analysis. Separately sequenced CD4+ and CD8+ repertoires were used to assign the CD4 or CD8 phenotype of responding clones. Clones were called with MiXCR by TCRdb after fastp trimmed the public reads at Q25, and only in-frame beta chains were retained. Here each entry gathers all rows of one CDR3 protein and keeps the most common genes and DNA. The V and J calls and clone size come from TCRdb's table, not from the authors' own analysis. The sample data list about 110,000 distinct CDR3 sequences, and around 17% of these were observed just once. Of the sample, roughly 6% falls within the top ten clones.

Specimen: PBMCs or a T cell subset sorted from them (not recorded which). The chain uses TRBV2 and TRBJ1-6; the D segment cannot be called with confidence. This TCR came from a man aged 18 to 35 who had mild COVID-19 (a few samples of this study predate the infection). The sample titles of this study are shuffled in the database, so cell type and time point are left out; the donor was told from shared clones. The base sequence is TGTGCCACCGCCTACGGGTATAATTCACCCCTCCACTTT. Its protein product is CATAYGYNSPLHF.